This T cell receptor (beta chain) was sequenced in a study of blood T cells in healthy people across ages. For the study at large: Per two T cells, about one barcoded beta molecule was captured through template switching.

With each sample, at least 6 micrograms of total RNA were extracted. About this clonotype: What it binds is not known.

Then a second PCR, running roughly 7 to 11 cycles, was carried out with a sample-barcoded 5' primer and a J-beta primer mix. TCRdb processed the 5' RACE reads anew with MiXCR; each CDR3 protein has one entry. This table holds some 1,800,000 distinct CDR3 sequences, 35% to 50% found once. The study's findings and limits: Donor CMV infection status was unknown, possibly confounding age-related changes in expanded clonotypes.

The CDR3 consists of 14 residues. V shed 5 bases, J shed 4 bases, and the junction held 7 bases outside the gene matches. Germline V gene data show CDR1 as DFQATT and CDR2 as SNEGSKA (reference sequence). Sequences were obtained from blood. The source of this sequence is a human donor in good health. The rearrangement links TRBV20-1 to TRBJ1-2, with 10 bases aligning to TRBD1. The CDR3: CSAQGQGVAYGYTF. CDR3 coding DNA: TGCAGTGCTCAAGGACAGGGGGTGGCCTATGGCTACACCTTC.